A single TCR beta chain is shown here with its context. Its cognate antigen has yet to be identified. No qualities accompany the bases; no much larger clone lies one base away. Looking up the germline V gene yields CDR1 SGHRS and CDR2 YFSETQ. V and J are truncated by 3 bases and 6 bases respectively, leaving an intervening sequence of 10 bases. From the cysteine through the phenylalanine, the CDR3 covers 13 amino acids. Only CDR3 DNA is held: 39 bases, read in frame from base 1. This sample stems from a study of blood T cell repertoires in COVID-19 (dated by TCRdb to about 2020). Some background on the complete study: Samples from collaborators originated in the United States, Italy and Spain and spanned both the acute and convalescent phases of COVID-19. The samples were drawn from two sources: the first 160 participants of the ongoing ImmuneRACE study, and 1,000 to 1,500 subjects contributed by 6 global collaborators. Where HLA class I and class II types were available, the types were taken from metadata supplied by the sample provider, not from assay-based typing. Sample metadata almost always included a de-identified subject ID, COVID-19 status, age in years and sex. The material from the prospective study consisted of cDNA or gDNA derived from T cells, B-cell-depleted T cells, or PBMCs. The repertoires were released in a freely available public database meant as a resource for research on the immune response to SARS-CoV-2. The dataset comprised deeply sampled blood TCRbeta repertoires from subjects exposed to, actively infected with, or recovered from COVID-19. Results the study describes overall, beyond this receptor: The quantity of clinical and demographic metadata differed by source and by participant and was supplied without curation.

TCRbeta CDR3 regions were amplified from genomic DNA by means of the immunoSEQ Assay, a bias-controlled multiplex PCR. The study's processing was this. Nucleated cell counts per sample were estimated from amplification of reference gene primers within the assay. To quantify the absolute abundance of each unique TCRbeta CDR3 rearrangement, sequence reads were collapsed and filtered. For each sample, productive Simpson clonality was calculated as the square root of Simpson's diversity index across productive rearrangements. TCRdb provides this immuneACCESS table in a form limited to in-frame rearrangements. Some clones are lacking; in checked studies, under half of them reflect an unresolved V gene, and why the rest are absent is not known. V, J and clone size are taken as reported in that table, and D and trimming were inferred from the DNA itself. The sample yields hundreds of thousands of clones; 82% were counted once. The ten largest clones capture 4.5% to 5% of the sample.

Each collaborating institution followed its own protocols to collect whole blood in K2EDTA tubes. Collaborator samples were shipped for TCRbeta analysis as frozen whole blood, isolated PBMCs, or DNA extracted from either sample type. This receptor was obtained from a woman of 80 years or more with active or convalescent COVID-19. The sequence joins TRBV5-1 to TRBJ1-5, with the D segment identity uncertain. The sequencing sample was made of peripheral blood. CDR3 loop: CASSSSPGQPQHF. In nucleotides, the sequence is TGCGCCAGCAGCTCATCGCCAGGTCAGCCCCAGCATTTT.